Given below is one T cell receptor (beta chain) in context. Isolation yielded PBMCs, at least 6 million per sample, in every case. PCR was performed a second time for about 6 to 12 cycles using a sample-barcoded 5' primer and a J-beta primer mix. Researchers report that a template-switch adaptor with 12 random nucleotides tagged each cDNA molecule. TCRdb re-derived calls from the 5' RACE reads in MiXCR, one entry per CDR3 protein. The sample carries hundreds of thousands of distinct CDR3 sequences, about 45% recorded once. The data derive from a study of blood T cells in healthy people across ages. About the study: Per two T cells, template switching captured roughly one barcoded beta molecule.

The CDR3 runs to 16 residues. The ends were cut back, 2 bases at V and 1 base at J, with 12 bases in the middle. Germline assignment: CDR1 MNHNS and CDR2 SASEGT. Material: blood. The chain couples TRBV6-1 to TRBJ1-5; D is ambiguous. The origin of this receptor is a man older than 75 in good health. DNA for the CDR3: TGTGCCAGCAGTGAATATGGAAGGGCCAGCAATCAGCCCCAGCATTTT. Translated: CASSEYGRASNQPQHF.